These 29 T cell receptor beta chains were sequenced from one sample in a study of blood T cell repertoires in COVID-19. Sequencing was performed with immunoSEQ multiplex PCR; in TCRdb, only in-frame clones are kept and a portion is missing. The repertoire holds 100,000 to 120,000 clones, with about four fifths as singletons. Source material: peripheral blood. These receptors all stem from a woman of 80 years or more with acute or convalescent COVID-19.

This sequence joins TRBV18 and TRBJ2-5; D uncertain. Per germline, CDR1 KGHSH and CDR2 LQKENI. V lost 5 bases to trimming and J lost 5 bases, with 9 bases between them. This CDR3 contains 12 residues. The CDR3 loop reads CASSTLQETQYF. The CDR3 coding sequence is TGTGCCAGCTCAACCCTCCAGGAGACCCAGTACTTC.

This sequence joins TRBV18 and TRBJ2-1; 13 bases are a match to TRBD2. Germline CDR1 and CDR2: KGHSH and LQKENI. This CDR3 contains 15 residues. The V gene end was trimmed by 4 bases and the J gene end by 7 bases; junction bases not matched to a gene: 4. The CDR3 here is CASSRTSGGENEQFF. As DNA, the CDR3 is TGTGCCAGCTCACGGACTAGCGGGGGAGAGAATGAGCAGTTCTTC. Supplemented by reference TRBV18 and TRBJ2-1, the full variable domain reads NAGVMQNPRHLVRRRGQEARLRCSPMKGHSHVYWYRQLPEEGLKFMVYLQKENIIDESGMPKERFSAEFPKEGPSILRIQQVVRGDSAAYFCASSRTSGGENEQFFGPGTRLTVL.

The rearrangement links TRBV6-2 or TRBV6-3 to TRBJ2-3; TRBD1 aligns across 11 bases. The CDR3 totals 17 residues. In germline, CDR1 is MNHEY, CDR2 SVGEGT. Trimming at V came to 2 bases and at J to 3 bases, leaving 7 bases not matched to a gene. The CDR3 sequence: CASSYRTGGSGTDTQYF. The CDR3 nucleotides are TGTGCCAGCAGTTACCGGACAGGGGGCTCGGGTACAGATACGCAGTATTTT.

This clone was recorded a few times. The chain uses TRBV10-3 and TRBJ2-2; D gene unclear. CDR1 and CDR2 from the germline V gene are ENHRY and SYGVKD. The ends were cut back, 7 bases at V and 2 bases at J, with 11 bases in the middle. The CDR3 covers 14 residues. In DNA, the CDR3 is TGTGCCATCACGTCAGCGCCTAACACCGGGGAGCTGTTTTTT. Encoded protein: CAITSAPNTGELFF.

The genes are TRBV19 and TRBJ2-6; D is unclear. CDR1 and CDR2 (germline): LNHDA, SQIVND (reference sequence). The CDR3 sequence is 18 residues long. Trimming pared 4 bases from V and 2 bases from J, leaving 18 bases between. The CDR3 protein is CASSTTAPNFAGANVLTF. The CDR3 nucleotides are TGTGCCAGTAGTACAACAGCCCCCAATTTCGCTGGGGCCAACGTCCTGACTTTC.

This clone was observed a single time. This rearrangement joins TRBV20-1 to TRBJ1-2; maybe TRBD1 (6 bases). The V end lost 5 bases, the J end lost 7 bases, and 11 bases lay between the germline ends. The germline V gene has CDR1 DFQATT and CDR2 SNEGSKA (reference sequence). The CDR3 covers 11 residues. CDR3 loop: CSAQQGGGYTF. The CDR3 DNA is TGCAGTGCTCAACAGGGCGGTGGCTACACCTTC.

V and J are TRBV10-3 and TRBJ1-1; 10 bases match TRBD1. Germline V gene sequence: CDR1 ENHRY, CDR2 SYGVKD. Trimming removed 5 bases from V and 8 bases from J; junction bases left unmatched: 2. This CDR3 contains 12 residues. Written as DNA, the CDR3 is TGTGCCATCAGTCCGGGACAGGGGGAAGCTTTCTTT. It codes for CAISPGQGEAFF.

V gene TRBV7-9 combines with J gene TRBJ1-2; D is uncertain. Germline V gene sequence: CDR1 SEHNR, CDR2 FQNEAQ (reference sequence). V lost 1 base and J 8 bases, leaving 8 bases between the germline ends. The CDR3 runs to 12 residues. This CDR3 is CASSLESRGYTF. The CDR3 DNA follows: TGTGCCAGCAGCTTAGAGAGTAGAGGCTACACCTTC.

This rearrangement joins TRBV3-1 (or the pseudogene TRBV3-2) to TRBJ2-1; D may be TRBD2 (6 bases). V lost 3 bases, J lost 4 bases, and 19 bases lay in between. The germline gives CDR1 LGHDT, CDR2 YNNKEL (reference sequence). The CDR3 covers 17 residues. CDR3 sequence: CASSHSGRLVGYNEQFF. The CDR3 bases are TGTGCCAGCAGCCATTCAGGGCGACTAGTAGGGTACAATGAGCAGTTCTTC.

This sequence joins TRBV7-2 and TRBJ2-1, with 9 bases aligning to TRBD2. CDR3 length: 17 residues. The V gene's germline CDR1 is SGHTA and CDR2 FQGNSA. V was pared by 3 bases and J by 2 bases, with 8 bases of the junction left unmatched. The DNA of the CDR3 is TGTGCCAGCAGCTTTGAGGCTAGCGGGAACACCTACAATGAGCAGTTCTTC. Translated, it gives CASSFEASGNTYNEQFF. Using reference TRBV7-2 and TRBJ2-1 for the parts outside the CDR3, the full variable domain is GAGVSQSPSNKVTEKGKDVELRCDPISGHTALYWYRQSLGQGLEFLIYFQGNSAPDKSGLPSDRFSAERTGGSVSTLTIQRTQQEDSAVYLCASSFEASGNTYNEQFFGPGTRLTVL.

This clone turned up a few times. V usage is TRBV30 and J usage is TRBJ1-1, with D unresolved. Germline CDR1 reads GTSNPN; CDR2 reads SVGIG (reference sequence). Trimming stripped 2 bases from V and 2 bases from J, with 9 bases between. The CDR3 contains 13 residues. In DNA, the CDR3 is TGTGCCTGGAGTCCGTCGGGTAACACTGAAGCTTTCTTT. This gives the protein CAWSPSGNTEAFF.

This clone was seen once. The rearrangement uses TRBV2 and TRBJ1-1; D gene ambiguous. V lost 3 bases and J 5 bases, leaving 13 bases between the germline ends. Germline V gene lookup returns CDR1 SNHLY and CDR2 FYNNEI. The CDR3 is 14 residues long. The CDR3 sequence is CASSEEGGRTEAFF. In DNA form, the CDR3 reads TGTGCCAGCAGTGAGGAGGGAGGAAGAACTGAAGCTTTCTTT.

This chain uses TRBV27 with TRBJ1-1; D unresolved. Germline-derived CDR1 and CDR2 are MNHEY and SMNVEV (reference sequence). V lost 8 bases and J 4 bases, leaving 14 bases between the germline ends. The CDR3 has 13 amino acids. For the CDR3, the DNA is TGTGCCAGCTGTGGGAGGGCCCGCACTGAAGCTTTCTTT. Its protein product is CASCGRARTEAFF.

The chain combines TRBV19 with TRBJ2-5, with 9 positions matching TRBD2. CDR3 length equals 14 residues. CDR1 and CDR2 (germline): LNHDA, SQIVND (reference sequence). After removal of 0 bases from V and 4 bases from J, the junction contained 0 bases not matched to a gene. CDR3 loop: CASSIDSGRETQYF. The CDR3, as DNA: TGTGCCAGTAGTATAGATAGCGGGAGAGAGACCCAGTACTTC.

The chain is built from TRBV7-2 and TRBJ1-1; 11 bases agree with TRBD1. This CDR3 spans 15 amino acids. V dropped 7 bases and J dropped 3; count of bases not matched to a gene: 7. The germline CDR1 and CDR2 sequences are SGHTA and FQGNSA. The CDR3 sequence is CASTFGTGGDTEAFF. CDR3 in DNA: TGTGCCAGCACCTTTGGGACAGGGGGAGACACTGAAGCTTTCTTT. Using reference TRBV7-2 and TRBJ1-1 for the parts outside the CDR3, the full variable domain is GAGVSQSPSNKVTEKGKDVELRCDPISGHTALYWYRQSLGQGLEFLIYFQGNSAPDKSGLPSDRFSAERTGGSVSTLTIQRTQQEDSAVYLCASTFGTGGDTEAFFGQGTRLTVV.

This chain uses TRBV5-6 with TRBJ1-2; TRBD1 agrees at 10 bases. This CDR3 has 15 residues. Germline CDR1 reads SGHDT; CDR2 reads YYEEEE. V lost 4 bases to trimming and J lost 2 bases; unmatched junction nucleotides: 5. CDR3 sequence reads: CASSPGTGENYGYTF. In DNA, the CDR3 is TGTGCCAGCAGCCCCGGGACAGGGGAGAACTATGGCTACACCTTC.

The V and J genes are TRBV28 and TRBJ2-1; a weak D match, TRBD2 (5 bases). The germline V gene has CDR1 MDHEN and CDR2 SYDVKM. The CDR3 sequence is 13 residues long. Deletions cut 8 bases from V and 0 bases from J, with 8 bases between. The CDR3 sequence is CASGLISYNEQFF. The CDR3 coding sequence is TGTGCCAGCGGACTTATCTCCTACAATGAGCAGTTCTTC.

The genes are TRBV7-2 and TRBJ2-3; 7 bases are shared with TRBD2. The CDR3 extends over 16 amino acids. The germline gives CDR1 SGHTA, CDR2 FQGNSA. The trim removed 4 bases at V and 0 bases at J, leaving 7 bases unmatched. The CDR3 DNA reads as TGTGCCAGCAGCTCCCGGACTAGGCCGAGCACAGATACGCAGTATTTT. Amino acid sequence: CASSSRTRPSTDTQYF.

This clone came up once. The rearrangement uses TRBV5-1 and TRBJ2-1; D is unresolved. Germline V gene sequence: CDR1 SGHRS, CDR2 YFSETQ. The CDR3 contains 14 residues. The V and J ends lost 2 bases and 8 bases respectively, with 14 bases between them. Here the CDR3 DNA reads TGCGCCAGCAGCTTATCCGCCGACATTGATGAGCAGTTCTTC. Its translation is CASSLSADIDEQFF.

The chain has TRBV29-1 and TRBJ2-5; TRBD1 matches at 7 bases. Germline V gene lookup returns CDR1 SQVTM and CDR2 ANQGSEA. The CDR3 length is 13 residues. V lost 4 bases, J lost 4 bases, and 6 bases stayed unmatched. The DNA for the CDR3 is TGCAGCGTTGGGGGGACAGCCGGAGAGACCCAGTACTTC. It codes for CSVGGTAGETQYF.

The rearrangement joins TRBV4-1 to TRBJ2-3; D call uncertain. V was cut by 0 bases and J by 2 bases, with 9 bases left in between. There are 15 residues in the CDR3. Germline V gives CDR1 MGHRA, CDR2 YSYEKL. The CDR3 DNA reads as TGCGCCAGCAGCCAAGATCCATGGCCCACAGATACGCAGTATTTT. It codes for CASSQDPWPTDTQYF.

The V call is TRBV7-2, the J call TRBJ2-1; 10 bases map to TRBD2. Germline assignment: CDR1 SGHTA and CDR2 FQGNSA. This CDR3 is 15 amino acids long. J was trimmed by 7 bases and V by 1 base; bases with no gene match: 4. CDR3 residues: CASSLVAGGGNEQFF. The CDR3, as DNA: TGTGCCAGCAGCTTAGTAGCGGGAGGAGGGAATGAGCAGTTCTTC. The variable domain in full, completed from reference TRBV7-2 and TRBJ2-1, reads GAGVSQSPSNKVTEKGKDVELRCDPISGHTALYWYRQSLGQGLEFLIYFQGNSAPDKSGLPSDRFSAERTGGSVSTLTIQRTQQEDSAVYLCASSLVAGGGNEQFFGPGTRLTVL.

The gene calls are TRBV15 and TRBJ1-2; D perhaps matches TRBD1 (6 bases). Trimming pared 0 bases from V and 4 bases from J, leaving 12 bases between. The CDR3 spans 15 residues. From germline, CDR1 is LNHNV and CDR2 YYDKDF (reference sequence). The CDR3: CATSRDLQGSYGYTF. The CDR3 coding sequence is TGTGCCACCAGCAGAGATCTGCAGGGGAGCTATGGCTACACCTTC.

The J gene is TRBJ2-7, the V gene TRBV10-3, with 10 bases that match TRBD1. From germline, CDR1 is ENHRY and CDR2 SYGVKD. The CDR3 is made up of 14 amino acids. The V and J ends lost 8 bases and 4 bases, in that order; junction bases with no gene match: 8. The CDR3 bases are TGTGCCATCCGAGCCGGGACAGGGGTTTACGAGCAGTACTTC. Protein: CAIRAGTGVYEQYF.

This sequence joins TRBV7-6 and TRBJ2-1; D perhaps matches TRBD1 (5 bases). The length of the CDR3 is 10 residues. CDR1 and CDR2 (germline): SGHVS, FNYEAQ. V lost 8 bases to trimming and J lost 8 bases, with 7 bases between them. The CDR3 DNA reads TGTGCCAGCGGACATTATGAGCAGTTCTTC. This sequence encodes CASGHYEQFF.

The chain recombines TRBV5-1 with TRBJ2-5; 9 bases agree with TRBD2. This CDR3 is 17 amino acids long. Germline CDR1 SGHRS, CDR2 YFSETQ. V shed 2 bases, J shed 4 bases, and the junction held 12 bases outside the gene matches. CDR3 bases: TGCGCCAGCAGCTTCCTGGCGGGAGGGCCCTCGGGAGAGACCCAGTACTTC. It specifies CASSFLAGGPSGETQYF.

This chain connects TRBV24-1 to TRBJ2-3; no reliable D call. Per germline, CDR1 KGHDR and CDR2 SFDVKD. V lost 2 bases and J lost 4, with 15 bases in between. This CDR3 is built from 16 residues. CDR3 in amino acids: CATSDSAVPAADTQYF. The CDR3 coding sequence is TGTGCCACCAGTGATTCTGCGGTCCCGGCGGCAGATACGCAGTATTTT.

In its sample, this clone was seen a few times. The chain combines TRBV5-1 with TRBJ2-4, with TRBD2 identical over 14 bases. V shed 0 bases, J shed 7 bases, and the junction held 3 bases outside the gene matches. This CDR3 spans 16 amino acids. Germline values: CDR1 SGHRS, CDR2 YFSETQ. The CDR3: CASSLEGTSGSNIQYF. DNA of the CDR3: TGCGCCAGCAGCTTGGAAGGGACTAGCGGGAGTAACATTCAGTACTTC.

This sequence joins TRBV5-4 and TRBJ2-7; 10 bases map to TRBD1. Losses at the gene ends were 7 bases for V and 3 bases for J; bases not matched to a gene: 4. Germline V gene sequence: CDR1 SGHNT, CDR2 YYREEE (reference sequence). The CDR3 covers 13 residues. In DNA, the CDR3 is TGTGCCAGCGGGACAGGGGCAGGCTACGAGCAGTACGTC. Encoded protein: CASGTGAGYEQYV.